These 10 T cell receptor beta chains were all obtained from the same sample, sequenced in a study of blood T cell repertoires in COVID-19. Generated by immunoSEQ multiplex PCR, the TCRdb table keeps only in-frame clones and is missing some. The sample consists of 150,000 to 200,000 clones, roughly 77% of them appearing once. Sequenced material: peripheral blood. The receptors shown here come from a human donor in a cohort sampled during active COVID-19.

The CDR3 here is CASSLATGVPDTQYF. CDR3 nucleotides: TGTGCCAGCAGCTTAGCGACGGGAGTTCCAGATACGCAGTATTTT. This rearrangement joins TRBV7-6 to TRBJ2-3; D might be TRBD2 (6 bases). Germline CDR1 is SGHVS and CDR2 is FNYEAQ. V lost 0 bases to trimming and J lost 4 bases, with 11 bases between them. The CDR3 extends over 15 amino acids.

The chain couples TRBV10-1 to TRBJ2-7; D is unclear. With 2 bases removed from V and 1 base from J, the gap between germline ends came to 9 bases. CDR1 is WNHNN, CDR2 SYGVQD, per germline (reference sequence). The CDR3 covers 14 residues. CDR3 sequence (DNA): TGCGCCAGCAGTGAGCCTGGCCGATCCTACGAGCAGTACTTC. This sequence encodes CASSEPGRSYEQYF.

Regarding this clone: In the same sample, other DNA sequences code for this CDR3. The chain combines TRBV11-2 with TRBJ2-3; no clear D gene. Per germline, CDR1 SGHAT and CDR2 FQNNGV. Trimming removed 4 bases at V and 2 bases at J, with 4 bases between. This CDR3 has 12 amino acids. The CDR3 region has the DNA TGTGCCAGCAGCTCTAACACAGATACGCAGTATTTT. Translation gives CASSSNTDTQYF.

In the case of this clone: This sample also contains other DNA sequences that code for the same CDR3. This rearrangement joins TRBV3-1 (or the pseudogene TRBV3-2) to TRBJ1-1; possibly TRBD1 for D (6 bases). V was cut by 6 bases and J by 0 bases, with 8 bases left in between. The germline CDR1 and CDR2 sequences are LGHDT and YNNKEL (reference sequence). The CDR3 runs 13 residues. The CDR3 region is CASSRDMNTEAFF. The CDR3 DNA reads TGTGCCAGCAGTCGGGACATGAACACTGAAGCTTTCTTT.

This CDR3 is CASSLGQTNTGELFF. CDR3 nucleotides: TGTGCCAGCAGCTTAGGGCAGACTAACACCGGGGAGCTGTTTTTT. This chain connects TRBV7-6 to TRBJ2-2; D gene ambiguous. CDR3 size: 15 residues. Trimming cost V 1 base and J 2 bases, with 8 bases left between them. Germline V gene sequence: CDR1 SGHVS, CDR2 FNYEAQ.

This chain uses TRBV7-3 with TRBJ2-1; D possibly corresponds to TRBD2 (6 bases). V was trimmed by 5 bases and J by 5 bases, leaving 16 bases between them. Per the germline V gene, CDR1 is SGHTA and CDR2 is FQGTGA. The CDR3 loop spans 15 amino acids. CDR3 residues: CASSAPGTGHNEQFF. The CDR3 DNA reads as TGTGCCAGCAGCGCGCCCGGGACTGGACACAATGAGCAGTTCTTC.

The chain has TRBV6-6 and TRBJ1-2; D is possibly TRBD1 (6 bases). Germline values: CDR1 MNHNY, CDR2 SVGAGI (reference sequence). CDR3 size: 13 residues. Trimming pared 10 bases from V and 0 bases from J, leaving 12 bases between. CDR3 bases: TGTGCCATCCAACAGGGAGCTAACTATGGCTACACCTTC. It is translated as CAIQQGANYGYTF.

The chain has TRBV27 and TRBJ1-6; 7 positions agree with TRBD1. Trimming took 8 bases from V and 7 from J; bases not matched to a gene: 14. Germline CDR1 and CDR2: MNHEY and SMNVEV (reference sequence). The CDR3 length is 16 residues. Here the CDR3 DNA reads TGTGCCAGCGGCTCAGGGCAGGGGGATACCAATTCACCCCTCCACTTT. This encodes CASGSGQGDTNSPLHF.

The V call is TRBV28, the J call TRBJ1-3; D not resolved. V lost 11 bases to trimming and J lost 3 bases, with 20 bases between them. The CDR3 is 15 amino acids. The germline gives CDR1 MDHEN, CDR2 SYDVKM. The CDR3 nucleotides are TGTGCCTCTGCTTCTGGAGGGCTGGGTGGAAACACCATATATTTT. This encodes CASASGGLGGNTIYF.

The genes are TRBV30 and TRBJ2-5, with D tentatively TRBD1 (5 bases). Trimming stripped 1 base from V and 10 bases from J, with 16 bases between. Germline lookup yields CDR1 GTSNPN and CDR2 SVGIG (reference sequence). This CDR3 region has 13 residues. Here the CDR3 DNA reads TGTGCCTGGAGTGGAAGGGGCAGATGGGACCAGTACTTC. It translates to CAWSGRGRWDQYF.